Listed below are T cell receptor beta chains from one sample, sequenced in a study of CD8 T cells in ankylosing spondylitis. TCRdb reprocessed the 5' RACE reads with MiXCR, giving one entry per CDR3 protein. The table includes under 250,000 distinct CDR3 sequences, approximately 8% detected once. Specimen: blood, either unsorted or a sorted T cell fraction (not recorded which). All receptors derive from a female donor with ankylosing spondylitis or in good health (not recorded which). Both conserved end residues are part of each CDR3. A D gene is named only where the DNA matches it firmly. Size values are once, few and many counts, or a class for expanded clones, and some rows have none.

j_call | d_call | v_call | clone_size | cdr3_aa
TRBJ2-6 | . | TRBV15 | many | CATSTQPISGANVLTF
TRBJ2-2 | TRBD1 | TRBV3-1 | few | CASSPTGTGFTGELFF
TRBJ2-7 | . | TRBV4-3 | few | CASSQESASYEQYF
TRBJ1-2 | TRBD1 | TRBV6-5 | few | CASSSGTGDAGYGYTF
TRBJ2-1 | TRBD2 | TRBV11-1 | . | CASSPRSRLAGVGGNEQFF
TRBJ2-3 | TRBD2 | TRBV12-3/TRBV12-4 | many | CASSFQLAGAGDTQYF
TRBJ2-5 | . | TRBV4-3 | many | CASSPLRGVGETQYF
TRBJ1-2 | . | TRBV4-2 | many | CASSLGDGDYGYTF
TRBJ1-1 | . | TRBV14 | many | CASSQVAFDTEAFF
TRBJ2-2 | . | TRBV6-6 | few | CASSYANTGELFF
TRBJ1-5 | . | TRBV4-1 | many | CASSQAPGKEQPQHF
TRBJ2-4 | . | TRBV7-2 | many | CASSPRGSGAKNIQYF
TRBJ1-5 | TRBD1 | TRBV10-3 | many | CAMGDRVNQPQHF
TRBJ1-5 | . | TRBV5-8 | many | CASSPSGTANQPQHF
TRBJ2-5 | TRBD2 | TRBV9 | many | CASTGTSGRGIEQETQYF
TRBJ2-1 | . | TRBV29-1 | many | CSVEEPSYNEQFF
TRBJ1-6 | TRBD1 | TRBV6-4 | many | CASSGPGQVNSPLHF
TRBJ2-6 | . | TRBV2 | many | CASSSRNSGANVLTF
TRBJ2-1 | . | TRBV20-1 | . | CSSIGRGRGSFNEQFF
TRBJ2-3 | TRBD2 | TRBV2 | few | CASRWTSGRGGDTQYF
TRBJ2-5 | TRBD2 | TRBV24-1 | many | CATSDRTSGQETQYF
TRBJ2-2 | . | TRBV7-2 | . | CASSYISTGELFF
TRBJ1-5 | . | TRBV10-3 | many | CAISPGASWPQHF
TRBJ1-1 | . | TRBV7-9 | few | CASRWGGDTEAFF
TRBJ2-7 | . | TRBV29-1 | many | CSGGDSEQYF
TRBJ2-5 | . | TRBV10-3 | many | CAISAPGQPQTQYF
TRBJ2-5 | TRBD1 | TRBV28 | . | CASSSYRGARSETQYF
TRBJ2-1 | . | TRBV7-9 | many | CASSLIRTSGEQFF
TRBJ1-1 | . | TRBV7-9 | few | CASSSLGKRVTEAFF
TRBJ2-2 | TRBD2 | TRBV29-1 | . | CSVSGLAGVYAGELFF
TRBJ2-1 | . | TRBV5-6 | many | CASSPNRRHEQFF
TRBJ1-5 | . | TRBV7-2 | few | CASSREGFQNQPQHF
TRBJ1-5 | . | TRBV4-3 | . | CASSPTFRSNQPQHF
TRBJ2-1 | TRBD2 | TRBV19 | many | CASTLSGGRGNEQFF
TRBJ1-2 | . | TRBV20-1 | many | CSARDGDNYGYTF
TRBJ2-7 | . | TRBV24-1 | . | CAASDPLTGDEQYF
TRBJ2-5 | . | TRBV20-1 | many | CSATVQETQYF
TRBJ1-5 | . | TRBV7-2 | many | CASSPTAYSNQPQHF
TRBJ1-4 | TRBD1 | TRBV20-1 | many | CSAQGGAGEKLFF
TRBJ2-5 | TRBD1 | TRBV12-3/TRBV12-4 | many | CASSSQDREVETQYF
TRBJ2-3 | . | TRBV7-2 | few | CASSLGASLGGDTQYF
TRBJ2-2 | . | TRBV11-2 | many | CASSPTGRMSGELFF
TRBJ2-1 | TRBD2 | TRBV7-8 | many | CASGTGGGVEQFF
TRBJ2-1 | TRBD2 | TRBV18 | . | CASSPSGRRGEQFF
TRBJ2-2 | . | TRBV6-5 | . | CASSYSKLLGVGTGELFF
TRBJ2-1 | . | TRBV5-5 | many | CASSLEWLESYNEQFF
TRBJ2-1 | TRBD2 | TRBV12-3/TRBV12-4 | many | CASSRPGLAGGLARNEQFF
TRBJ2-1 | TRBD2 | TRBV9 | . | CASSPNQREGRLAYNEQFF
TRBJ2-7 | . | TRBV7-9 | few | CASSAQLSEEQYF
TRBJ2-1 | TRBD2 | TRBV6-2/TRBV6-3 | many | CASSLPPGFAGGPYEQFF
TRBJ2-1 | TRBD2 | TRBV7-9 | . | CASSLRAGVENEQFF
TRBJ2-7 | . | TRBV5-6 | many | CASTMVGQGLWEQYF
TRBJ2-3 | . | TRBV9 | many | CASSEGVTTDTQYF
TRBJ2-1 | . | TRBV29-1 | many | CSFTLDDYNEQFF